This T cell receptor beta chain originates from a study of cytomegalovirus exposure and HLA in healthy donors. Overall study results and limits: When analyzed later, a missense DCLRE1C variant was found to be linked to TCR beta V- and J-gene trimming. Sequencing depth across donors, presence/absence analyses assumed, was roughly uniform.

As for this clone: Its specificity is not known.

60 Vbeta and 13 Jbeta primers were used in PCR. Assay used: immunoSEQ multiplex PCR; TCRdb lists only in-frame clones, some missing. The table has around 210,000 clones, approximately 79% seen once. Germline CDR1 reads SGHTA; CDR2 reads FQGTGA. Trimming cost V 5 bases and J 3 bases; bases outside gene matches: 13. CDR3 size: 16 residues. Material: PBMCs. The chain uses TRBV7-3 and TRBJ2-7; 7 positions agree with TRBD2. The TCR originated in a man aged 50 to 60 in good health and CMV-seronegative. The CDR3 DNA follows: TGTGCCAGCAGCCCTGGGGGTGGCGGGAGTGGCTACGAGCAGTACTTC. Encoded protein: CASSPGGGGSGYEQYF.